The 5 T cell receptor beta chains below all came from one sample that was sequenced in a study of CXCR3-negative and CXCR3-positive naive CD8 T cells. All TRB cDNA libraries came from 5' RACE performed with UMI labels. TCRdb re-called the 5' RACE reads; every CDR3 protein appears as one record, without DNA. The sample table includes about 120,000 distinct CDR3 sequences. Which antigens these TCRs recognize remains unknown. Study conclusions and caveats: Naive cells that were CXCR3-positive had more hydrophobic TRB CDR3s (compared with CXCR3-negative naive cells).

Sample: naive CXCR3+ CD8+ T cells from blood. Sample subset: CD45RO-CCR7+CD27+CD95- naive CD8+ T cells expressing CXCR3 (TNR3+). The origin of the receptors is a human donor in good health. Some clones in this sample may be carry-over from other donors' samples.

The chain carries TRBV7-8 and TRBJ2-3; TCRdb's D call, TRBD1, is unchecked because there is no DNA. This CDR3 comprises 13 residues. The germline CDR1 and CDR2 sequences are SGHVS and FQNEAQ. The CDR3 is CASSALPGDTQYF.

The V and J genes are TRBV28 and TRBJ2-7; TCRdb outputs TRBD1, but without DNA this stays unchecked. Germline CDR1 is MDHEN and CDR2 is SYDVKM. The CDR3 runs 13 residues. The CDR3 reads CASSLSSGTGKYF.

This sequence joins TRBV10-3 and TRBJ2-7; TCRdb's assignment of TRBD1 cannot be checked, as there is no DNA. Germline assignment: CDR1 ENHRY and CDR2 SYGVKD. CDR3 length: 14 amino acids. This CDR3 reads CAISVTGGYYEQYF.

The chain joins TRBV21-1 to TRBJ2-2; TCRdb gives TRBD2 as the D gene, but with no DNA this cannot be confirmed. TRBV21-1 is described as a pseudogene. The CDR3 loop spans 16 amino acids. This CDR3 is CASSKPRTSGGGELFF.

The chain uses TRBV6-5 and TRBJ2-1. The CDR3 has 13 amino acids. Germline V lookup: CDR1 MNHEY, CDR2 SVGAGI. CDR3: CASSYFGGNEQFF.